These T cell receptor beta chains were read from a single sample in a study of shared clonotypes between healthy human individuals. Generated by immunoSEQ multiplex PCR, the TCRdb table keeps only in-frame clones and is missing some. This sample has 550,000 to 600,000 clones; around three quarters occur once, and the top ten carry about 12%. The sequenced sample was PBMCs. These receptors all stem from a woman aged 40 to 55 in good health. Some clones in this sample may be carry-over from other donors' samples. Each CDR3 is given with its conserved first and last residue. A D gene is named only where the DNA matches it firmly. Expanded clones get a size class; other rows say once, few or many, or leave the size out.

TRBJ2-1,-,TRBV2,TRBD1,CASSDWTGTSRNTSSYNEQFF,TGTGCCAGCAGTGACTGGACAGGGACTTCACGAAATACTAGCTCCTACAATGAGCAGTTCTTC
TRBJ1-4,-,TRBV28,-,CASGQGTPNEKLFF,TGTGCCAGCGGCCAGGGCACCCCTAATGAAAAACTGTTTTTT
TRBJ2-5,-,TRBV27,TRBD2,CASSFSHLAGGGETQYF,TGTGCCAGCAGTTTCTCCCACCTAGCGGGAGGCGGGGAGACCCAGTACTTC
TRBJ2-5,-,TRBV19,TRBD2,CASSITSGIQETQYF,TGTGCCAGTAGTATTACTAGCGGGATCCAAGAGACCCAGTACTTC
TRBJ2-7,-,TRBV5-4,TRBD2,CASSIDPGGSTYEQYF,TGTGCCAGCAGCATCGACCCGGGAGGATCGACTTACGAGCAGTACTTC
TRBJ2-5,-,TRBV5-4,TRBD2,CASSGYHSGRRETQYF,TGTGCCAGCAGCGGATATCATAGCGGGAGGAGAGAGACCCAGTACTTC
TRBJ2-3,-,TRBV7-9,TRBD2,CASSQAGVADTQYF,TGTGCCAGCAGCCAAGCGGGGGTTGCAGATACGCAGTATTTT
TRBJ2-6,-,TRBV5-1,-,CASSLSGGGFSGANVLTF,TGCGCCAGCAGCTTGTCCGGGGGCGGCTTCTCTGGGGCCAACGTCCTGACTTTC
TRBJ2-1,-,TRBV10-3,-,CAISERQDEESEQFF,TGTGCCATCAGTGAGAGGCAGGACGAAGAGAGTGAGCAGTTCTTC
TRBJ2-1,-,TRBV7-2,TRBD2,CASSPWGTSGNNEQFF,TGTGCCAGCAGCCCCTGGGGGACTAGCGGGAACAATGAGCAGTTCTTC
TRBJ1-4,-,TRBV30,-,CAWSPSTVFGEKLFF,TGTGCCTGGAGTCCCTCGACCGTCTTTGGTGAAAAACTGTTTTTT
TRBJ1-3,-,TRBV4-1,-,CASSHRLNGNTIYF,TGCGCCAGCAGCCACCGACTGAATGGAAACACCATATATTTT
TRBJ2-7,-,TRBV2,TRBD1,CASSRTGVGYEQYF,TGTGCCAGCAGCCGTACAGGGGTTGGCTACGAGCAGTACTTC
TRBJ2-3,-,TRBV28,-,CASSLGSSTDTQYF,TGTGCCAGCAGTTTAGGGTCTAGCACAGATACGCAGTATTTT
TRBJ2-7,-,TRBV5-4,-,CASSRWGGHEQYF,TGTGCCAGCAGCCGCTGGGGGGGGCACGAGCAGTACTTC
TRBJ2-5,-,TRBV7-8,TRBD1,CASSLASGGGETQYF,TGTGCCAGCAGCTTAGCGTCAGGGGGCGGTGAGACCCAGTACTTC
TRBJ2-7,few,TRBV9,-,CASSPRDGYEQYF,TGTGCCAGCAGCCCCCGGGACGGCTACGAGCAGTACTTC
TRBJ1-5,-,TRBV18,TRBD1,CASSPDRDNQPQHF,TGTGCCAGCTCCCCGGACAGGGACAATCAGCCCCAGCATTTT
TRBJ2-3,-,TRBV29-1,-,CTTWGGTSDTQYF,TGCACTACTTGGGGCGGAACCTCTGATACGCAGTATTTT
TRBJ1-2,-,TRBV30,-,CAWSGGSYGYTF,TGTGCCTGGAGTGGGGGGAGCTATGGCTACACCTTC
TRBJ2-7,once,TRBV7-6,TRBD2,CASSLLPTSGPYEQYF,TGTGCCAGCAGCTTACTTCCGACTAGCGGTCCCTACGAGCAGTACTTC
TRBJ2-3,-,TRBV5-4,-,CASSFFSEDTQYF,TGTGCCAGCAGCTTTTTTTCGGAAGATACGCAGTATTTT
TRBJ2-1,-,TRBV4-1,-,CASSQGVSSYNEQFF,TGCGCCAGTAGCCAAGGAGTGAGCTCCTACAATGAGCAGTTCTTC
TRBJ2-1,-,TRBV11-3,-,CASSSLKASTNNEQFF,TGTGCCAGCAGCTCACTGAAGGCTAGCACAAACAATGAGCAGTTCTTC
TRBJ1-1,-,TRBV4-3,-,CASSQAWPGNTEAFF,TGCGCCAGCAGCCAAGCTTGGCCAGGGAACACTGAAGCTTTCTTT